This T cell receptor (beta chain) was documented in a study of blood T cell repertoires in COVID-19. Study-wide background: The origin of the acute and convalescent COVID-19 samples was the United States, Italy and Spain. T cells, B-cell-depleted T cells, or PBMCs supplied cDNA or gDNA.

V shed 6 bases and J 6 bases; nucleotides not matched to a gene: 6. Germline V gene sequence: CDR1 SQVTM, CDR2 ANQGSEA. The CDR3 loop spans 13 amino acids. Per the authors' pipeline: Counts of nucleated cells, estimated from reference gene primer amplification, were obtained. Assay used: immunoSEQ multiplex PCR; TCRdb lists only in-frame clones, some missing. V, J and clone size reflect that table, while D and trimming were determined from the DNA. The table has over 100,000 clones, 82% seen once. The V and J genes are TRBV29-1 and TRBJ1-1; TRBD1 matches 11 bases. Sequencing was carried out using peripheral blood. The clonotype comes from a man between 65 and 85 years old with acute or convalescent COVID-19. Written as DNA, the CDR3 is TGCAGCGTAGGGGACAGGGGGTTATCTGAAGCTTTCTTT. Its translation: CSVGDRGLSEAFF.